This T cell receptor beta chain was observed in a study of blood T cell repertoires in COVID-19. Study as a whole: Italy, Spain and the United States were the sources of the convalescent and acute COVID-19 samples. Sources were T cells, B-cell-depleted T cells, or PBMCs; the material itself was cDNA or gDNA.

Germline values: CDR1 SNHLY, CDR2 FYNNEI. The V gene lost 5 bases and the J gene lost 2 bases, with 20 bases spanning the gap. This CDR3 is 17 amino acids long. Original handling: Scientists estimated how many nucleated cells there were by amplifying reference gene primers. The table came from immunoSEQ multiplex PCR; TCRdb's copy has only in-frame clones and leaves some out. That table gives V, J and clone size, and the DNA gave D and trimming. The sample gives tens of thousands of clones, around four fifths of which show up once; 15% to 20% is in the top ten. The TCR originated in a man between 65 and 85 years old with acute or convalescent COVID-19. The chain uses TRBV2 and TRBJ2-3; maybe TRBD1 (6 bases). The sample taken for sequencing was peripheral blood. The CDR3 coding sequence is TGTGCCAGCAGTAAATGGGGACACCGAACGCCCACAGATACGCAGTATTTT. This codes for CASSKWGHRTPTDTQYF. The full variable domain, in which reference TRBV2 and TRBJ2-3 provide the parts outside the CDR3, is EPEVTQTPSHQVTQMGQEVILRCVPISNHLYFYWYRQILGQKVEFLVSFYNNEISEKSEIFDDQFSVERPDGSNFTLKIRSTKLEDSAMYFCASSKWGHRTPTDTQYFGPGTRLTVL.